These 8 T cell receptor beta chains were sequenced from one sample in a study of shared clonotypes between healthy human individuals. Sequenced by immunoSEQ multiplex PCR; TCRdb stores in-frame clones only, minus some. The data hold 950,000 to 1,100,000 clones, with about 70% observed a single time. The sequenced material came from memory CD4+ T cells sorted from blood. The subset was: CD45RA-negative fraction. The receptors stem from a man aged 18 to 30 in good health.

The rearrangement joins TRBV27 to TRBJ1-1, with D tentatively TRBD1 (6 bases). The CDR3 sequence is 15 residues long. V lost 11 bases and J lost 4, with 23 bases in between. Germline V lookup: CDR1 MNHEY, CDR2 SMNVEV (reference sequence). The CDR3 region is CACPLGTIFSTEAFF. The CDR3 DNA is TGTGCCTGTCCCCTCGGGACAATTTTTTCCACTGAAGCTTTCTTT.

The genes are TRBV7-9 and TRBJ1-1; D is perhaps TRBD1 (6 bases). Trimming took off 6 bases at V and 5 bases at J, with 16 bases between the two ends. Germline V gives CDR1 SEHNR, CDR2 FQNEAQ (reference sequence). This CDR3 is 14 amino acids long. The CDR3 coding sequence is TGTGCCAGCAGGGAAGCACAGGGAGTTACTGAAGCTTTCTTT. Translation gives CASREAQGVTEAFF.

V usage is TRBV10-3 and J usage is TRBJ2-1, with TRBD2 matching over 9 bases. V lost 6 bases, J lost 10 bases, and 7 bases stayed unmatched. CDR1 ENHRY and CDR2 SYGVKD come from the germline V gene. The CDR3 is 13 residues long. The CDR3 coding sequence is TGTGCCATCAGCCCCGGGACTAGCCCCGAGCAGTTCTTC. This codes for CAISPGTSPEQFF.

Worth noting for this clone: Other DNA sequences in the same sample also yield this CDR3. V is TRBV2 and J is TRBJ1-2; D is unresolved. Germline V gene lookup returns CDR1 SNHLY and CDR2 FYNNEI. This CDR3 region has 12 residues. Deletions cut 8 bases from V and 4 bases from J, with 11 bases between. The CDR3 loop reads CASSVRSYGYTF. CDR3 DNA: TGTGCCAGCTCGGTCCGAAGCTATGGCTACACCTTC. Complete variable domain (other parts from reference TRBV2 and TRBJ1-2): EPEVTQTPSHQVTQMGQEVILRCVPISNHLYFYWYRQILGQKVEFLVSFYNNEISEKSEIFDDQFSVERPDGSNFTLKIRSTKLEDSAMYFCASSVRSYGYTFGSGTRLTVV.

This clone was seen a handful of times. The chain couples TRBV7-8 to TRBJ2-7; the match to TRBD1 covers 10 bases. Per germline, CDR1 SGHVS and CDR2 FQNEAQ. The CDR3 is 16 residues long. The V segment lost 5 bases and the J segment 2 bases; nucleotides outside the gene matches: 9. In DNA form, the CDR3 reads TGTGCCAGCAGCCTGTCCCGGGACAGGGGACCCTACGAGCAGTACTTC. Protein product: CASSLSRDRGPYEQYF. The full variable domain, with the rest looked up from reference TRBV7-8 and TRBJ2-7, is GAGVSQSPRYKVAKRGQDVALRCDPISGHVSLFWYQQALGQGPEFLTYFQNEAQLDKSGLPSDRFFAERPEGSVSTLKIQRTQQEDSAVYLCASSLSRDRGPYEQYFGPGTRLTVT.

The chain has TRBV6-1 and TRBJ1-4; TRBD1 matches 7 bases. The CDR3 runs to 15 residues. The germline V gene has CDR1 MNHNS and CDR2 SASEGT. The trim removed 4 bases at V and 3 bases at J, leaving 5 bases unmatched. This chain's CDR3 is CASSARQGSNEKLFF. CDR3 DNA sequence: TGTGCCAGCAGTGCCCGACAGGGATCTAATGAAAAACTGTTTTTT.

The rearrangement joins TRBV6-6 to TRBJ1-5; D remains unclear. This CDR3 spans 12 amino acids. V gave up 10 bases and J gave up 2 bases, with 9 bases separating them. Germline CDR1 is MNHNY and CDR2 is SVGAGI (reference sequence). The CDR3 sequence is CATRNGNQPQHF. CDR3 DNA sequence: TGTGCCACCCGGAACGGCAATCAGCCCCAGCATTTT.

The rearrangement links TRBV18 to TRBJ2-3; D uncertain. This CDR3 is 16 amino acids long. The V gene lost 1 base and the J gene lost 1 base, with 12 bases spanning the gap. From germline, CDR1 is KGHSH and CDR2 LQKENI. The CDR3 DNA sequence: TGTGCCAGCTCACCACTAAAAGGGCTTCGCACAGATACGCAGTATTTT. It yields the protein CASSPLKGLRTDTQYF.